This is a list of T cell receptor beta chains from one sample in a study of identical twins. TCRdb reprocessed the 5' RACE reads via MiXCR and lists one record per CDR3 protein. The table shows 400,000 to 500,000 distinct CDR3 sequences, with less than 20% occurring only once. Sequencing was carried out using naive T cells sorted from blood. Every receptor here comes from a man aged 50 or older in good health. CDR3s include the opening cysteine and the closing phenylalanine or tryptophan. Each record gives: D gene, V gene, CDR3 length, J gene, clone size, CDR3 DNA, CDR3 protein. The D gene is left open where the match is weak. Size is omitted from some rows. Given values are once, few, many or a class for expanded clones.

-	TRBV4-3	13	TRBJ2-7	-	TGCGCCAGCAGCCAAGATTTGGCAGGGGCTCAGTACTTC	CASSQDLAGAQYF
-	TRBV7-9	14	TRBJ2-7	-	TGTGCCAGCAGCTTAGAAGGCGGGCCGAACGAGCAGTACTTC	CASSLEGGPNEQYF
-	TRBV9	14	TRBJ2-3	many	TGTGCAGGGGCCGAGGGGCCTAGCACAGATACGCAGTATTTT	CAGAEGPSTDTQYF
-	TRBV20-1	12	TRBJ1-5	-	TGCAGTGCTAGAGATTTCAATCAGCCCCAGCATTTT	CSARDFNQPQHF
-	TRBV28	13	TRBJ2-7	-	TGTGCCAGCAGCTACGGACGAGCCTACGAGCAGTACTTC	CASSYGRAYEQYF
-	TRBV7-9	17	TRBJ2-6	few	TGTGCCAGCAGCTTAGCGCGACAGGCCTCTGGGGCCAACGTCCTGACTTTC	CASSLARQASGANVLTF
-	TRBV18	16	TRBJ1-1	-	TGTGCCAGCTCTCCAGTCCCAGGGCGCGGTGGCACTGAAGCTTTCTTT	CASSPVPGRGGTEAFF
TRBD2	TRBV11-2	18	TRBJ2-1	-	TGTGCCAGCAGCTTAGTTATAGCGGGGGGGCCCATACTCAATGAGCAGTTCTTC	CASSLVIAGGPILNEQFF
TRBD1	TRBV29-1	14	TRBJ2-5	-	TGCAGCGTCGGGGACAGGGTGGTTAGGGAGACCCAGTACTTC	CSVGDRVVRETQYF
-	TRBV20-1	14	TRBJ2-5	many	TGCAGTGCTAGAGTCGCGGATGGTATACAGACCCAGTACTTC	CSARVADGIQTQYF
TRBD1	TRBV29-1	15	TRBJ2-3	-	TGCAGCGCAACCGGGACAGGGGGCGGCACAGATACGCAGTATTTT	CSATGTGGGTDTQYF
-	TRBV4-3	17	TRBJ2-1	-	TGCGCCAGCAGCCAAAACTCGGCGGGGGCGTTCCACAATGAGCAGTTCTTC	CASSQNSAGAFHNEQFF
-	TRBV4-3	13	TRBJ1-2	many	TGCGCCAGCAGCCCGGCACGGGGAGGTGGCTACACCTTC	CASSPARGGGYTF
-	TRBV6-2/TRBV6-3	14	TRBJ2-1	few	TGTGCCAGCAGCGGACCGAACTCCTACAATGAGCAGTTCTTC	CASSGPNSYNEQFF
TRBD2	TRBV5-1	18	TRBJ2-3	many	TGCGCCAGCAGCTTGACGTCTAGCGGGGGCCCGAGGACAGATACGCAGTATTTT	CASSLTSSGGPRTDTQYF
-	TRBV11-2	16	TRBJ2-1	-	TGTGCCAGCAGCTTAGAAGTCGGGCGGTTCTACAATGAGCAGTTCTTC	CASSLEVGRFYNEQFF
TRBD2	TRBV5-1	17	TRBJ2-5	-	TGCGCCAGCAGCTTGGCTGGGACTAGCGGACAACAAGAGACCCAGTACTTC	CASSLAGTSGQQETQYF
TRBD2	TRBV4-3	15	TRBJ2-5	-	TGCGCCAGCAGCCAAGATCTGGGTAGCGGGGAGACCCAGTACTTC	CASSQDLGSGETQYF
TRBD1	TRBV9	15	TRBJ1-6	-	TGTGCCAGCAGCAGCCAGGGGGCGGGTAATTCACCCCTCCACTTT	CASSSQGAGNSPLHF
TRBD1	TRBV12-3/TRBV12-4	14	TRBJ2-7	-	TGTGCCAGCAGCGGGGGACAGGGCTTGCACGAGCAGTACTTC	CASSGGQGLHEQYF
-	TRBV20-1	17	TRBJ2-2	many	TGCAGTGCTAGAGCCTGGGCCTACGGGGAGGACCTGGGGGAGCTGTTTTTT	CSARAWAYGEDLGELFF
-	TRBV2	15	TRBJ2-1	-	TGTGCCAGCAGTGAGGACCGGGCAGCCTACAATGAGCAGTTCTTC	CASSEDRAAYNEQFF
TRBD1	TRBV20-1	14	TRBJ2-7	few	TGCAGTGCTAGTCTCCCAGGGGGCTCATACGAGCAGTACTTC	CSASLPGGSYEQYF
-	TRBV20-1	14	TRBJ2-3	few	TGCAGTGCTAGAGATCACCCCAGCACAGATACGCAGTATTTT	CSARDHPSTDTQYF
-	TRBV9	15	TRBJ2-3	-	TGTGCCAGCAGCGTAGAAGGTCCTAGCACAGATACGCAGTATTTT	CASSVEGPSTDTQYF
TRBD2	TRBV7-2	16	TRBJ2-7	-	TGTGCCAGCAGCTTCTCATTGGGACTAGCGGGATACGAGCAGTACTTC	CASSFSLGLAGYEQYF
-	TRBV27	16	TRBJ2-1	-	TGTGCCAGCAGTCCTCGTCCTAGGAGGTCCTACAATGAGCAGTTCTTC	CASSPRPRRSYNEQFF
-	TRBV10-3	15	TRBJ2-7	many	TGTGCCATCACCCCTGACCAGGGTGACCCCTACGAGCAGTACTTC	CAITPDQGDPYEQYF
TRBD1	TRBV5-1	15	TRBJ2-2	few	TGCGCCAGCAGCTATACAGGGGCGAACACCGGGGAGCTGTTTTTT	CASSYTGANTGELFF
TRBD1	TRBV7-6	14	TRBJ2-1	few	TGTGCCAGCAGCTCCCTTGGGACAGGGGGCGAGCAGTTCTTC	CASSSLGTGGEQFF
TRBD2	TRBV4-1	20	TRBJ2-1	many	TGCGCCAGCAGCCGAGCATCTAGCGGGGGGCAGGGAAGCTCCTACAATGAGCAGTTCTTC	CASSRASSGGQGSSYNEQFF
TRBD2	TRBV12-3/TRBV12-4	18	TRBJ2-6	few	TGTGCCAGCAGTTTATCTAGCGGGGGGGATGATGGGGCCAACGTCCTGACTTTC	CASSLSSGGDDGANVLTF
-	TRBV10-3	14	TRBJ2-2	few	TGTGCCATCAGTGAAGTAGGGAACACCGGGGAGCTGTTTTTT	CAISEVGNTGELFF
TRBD1	TRBV20-1	16	TRBJ2-2	-	TGCAGTGCTAGAAAAAATTTCCAGGGGGACACCGGGGAGCTGTTTTTT	CSARKNFQGDTGELFF
-	TRBV4-3	16	TRBJ2-2	-	TGCGCCAGCAGCCCAAGCCAGGGCAGGGAATCCGGGGAGCTGTTTTTT	CASSPSQGRESGELFF
-	TRBV6-5	12	TRBJ1-2	many	TGTGCCAGCAGTTCCATTAACTATGGCTACACCTTC	CASSSINYGYTF
TRBD2	TRBV20-1	15	TRBJ2-3	-	TGCAGTGCTAGCCGGACTAGCGGGAGTGCAGATACGCAGTATTTT	CSASRTSGSADTQYF
TRBD2	TRBV20-1	17	TRBJ2-7	many	TGCAGTGCTAGAGATATGGGGCGGGAGGGTATTAAGGACGAGCAGTACTTC	CSARDMGREGIKDEQYF
-	TRBV5-5	13	TRBJ2-7	many	TGTGCCAGCAGCCTGGATACCTCCTACGAGCAGTACTTC	CASSLDTSYEQYF
TRBD1	TRBV4-2	16	TRBJ2-5	many	TGTGCCAGCAGCCAAGGAATAGACAGGGGACGGGAGACCCAGTACTTC	CASSQGIDRGRETQYF
TRBD1	TRBV10-3	15	TRBJ1-1	many	TGTGCCATCTCCCTCTCGACAGGGAGCCACACTGAAGCTTTCTTT	CAISLSTGSHTEAFF
-	TRBV28	14	TRBJ1-3	few	TGTGCCAGCAGTAAGGGCTTCTCTGGAAACACCATATATTTT	CASSKGFSGNTIYF
-	TRBV9	13	TRBJ1-5	-	TGTGCCAGCAGTAAGGGGGTAAATCAGCCCCAGCATTTT	CASSKGVNQPQHF
-	TRBV18	14	TRBJ2-5	-	TGTGCCAGCTCACCACAGGCGCCACCAGAGACCCAGTACTTC	CASSPQAPPETQYF
TRBD1	TRBV6-1	13	TRBJ2-5	-	TGTGCCAGCAAAGGACAGGGGGCTGAGACCCAGTACTTC	CASKGQGAETQYF